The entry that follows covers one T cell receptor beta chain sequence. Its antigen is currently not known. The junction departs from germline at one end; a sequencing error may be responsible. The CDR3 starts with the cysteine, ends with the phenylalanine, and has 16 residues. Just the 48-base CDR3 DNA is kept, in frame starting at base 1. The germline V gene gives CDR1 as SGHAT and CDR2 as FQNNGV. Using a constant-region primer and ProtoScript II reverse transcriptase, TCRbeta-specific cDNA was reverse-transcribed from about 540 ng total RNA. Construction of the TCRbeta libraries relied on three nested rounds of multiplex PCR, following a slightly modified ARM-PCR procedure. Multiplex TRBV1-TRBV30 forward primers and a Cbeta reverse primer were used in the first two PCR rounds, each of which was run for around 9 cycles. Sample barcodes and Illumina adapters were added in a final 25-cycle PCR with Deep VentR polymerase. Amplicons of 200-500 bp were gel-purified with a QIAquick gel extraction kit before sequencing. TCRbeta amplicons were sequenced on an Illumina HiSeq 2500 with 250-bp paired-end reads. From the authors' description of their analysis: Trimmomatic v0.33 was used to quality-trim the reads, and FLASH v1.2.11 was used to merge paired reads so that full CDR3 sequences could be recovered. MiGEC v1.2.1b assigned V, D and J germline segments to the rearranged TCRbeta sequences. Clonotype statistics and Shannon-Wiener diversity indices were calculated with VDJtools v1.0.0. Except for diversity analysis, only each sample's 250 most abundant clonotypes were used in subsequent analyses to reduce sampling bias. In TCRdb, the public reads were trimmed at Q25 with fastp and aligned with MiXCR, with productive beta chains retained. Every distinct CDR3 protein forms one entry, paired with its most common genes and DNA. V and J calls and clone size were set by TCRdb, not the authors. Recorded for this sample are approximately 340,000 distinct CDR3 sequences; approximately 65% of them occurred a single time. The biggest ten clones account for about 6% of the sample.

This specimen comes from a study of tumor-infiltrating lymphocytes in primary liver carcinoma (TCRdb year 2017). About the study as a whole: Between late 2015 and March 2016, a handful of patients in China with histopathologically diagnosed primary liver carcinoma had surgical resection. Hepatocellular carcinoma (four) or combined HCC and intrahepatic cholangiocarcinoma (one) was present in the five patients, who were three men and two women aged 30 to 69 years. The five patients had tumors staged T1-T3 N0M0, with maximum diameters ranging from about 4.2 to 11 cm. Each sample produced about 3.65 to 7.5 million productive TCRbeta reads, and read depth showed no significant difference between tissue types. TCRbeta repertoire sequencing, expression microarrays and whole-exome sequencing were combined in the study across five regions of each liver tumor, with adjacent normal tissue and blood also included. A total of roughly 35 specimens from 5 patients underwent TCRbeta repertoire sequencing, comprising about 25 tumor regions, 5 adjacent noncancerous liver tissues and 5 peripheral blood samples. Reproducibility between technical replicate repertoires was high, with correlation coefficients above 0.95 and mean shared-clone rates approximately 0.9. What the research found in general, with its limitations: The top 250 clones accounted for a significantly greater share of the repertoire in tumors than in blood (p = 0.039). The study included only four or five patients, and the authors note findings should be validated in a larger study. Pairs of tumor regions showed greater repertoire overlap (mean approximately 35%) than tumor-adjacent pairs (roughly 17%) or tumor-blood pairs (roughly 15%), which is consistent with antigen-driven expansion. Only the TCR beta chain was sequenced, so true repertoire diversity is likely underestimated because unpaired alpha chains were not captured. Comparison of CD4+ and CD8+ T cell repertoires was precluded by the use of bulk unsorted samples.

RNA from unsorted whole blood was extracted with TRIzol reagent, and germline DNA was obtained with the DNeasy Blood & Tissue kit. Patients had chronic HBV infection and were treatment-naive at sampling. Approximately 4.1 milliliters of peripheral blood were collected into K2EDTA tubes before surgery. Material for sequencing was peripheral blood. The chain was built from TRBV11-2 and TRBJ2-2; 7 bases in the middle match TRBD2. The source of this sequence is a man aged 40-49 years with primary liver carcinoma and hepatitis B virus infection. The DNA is TGTGCCAGCAGCCTCCGAGCGGGAATGGACACAGGGGAGCTGTTTTTT. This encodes CASSLRAGMDTGELFF.